The 4 T cell receptor beta chains listed next were all sequenced from one sample in a study of blood T cell repertoires in COVID-19. Produced via immunoSEQ multiplex PCR; TCRdb's table is partial and in-frame only. Of 130,000 to 150,000 clones listed, over 70% were seen once; the top ten hold approximately 35%. Source material: peripheral blood. These receptors originate from a man between 45 and 60 years old who had recovered from COVID-19.

This chain joins TRBV3-1 (or the pseudogene TRBV3-2) and TRBJ1-2; the match to TRBD1 covers 8 bases. The junction had 5 bases not matched to a gene; V was cut back by 1 base and J by 7 bases. Germline loops: CDR1 LGHDT, CDR2 YNNKEL (reference sequence). The CDR3 runs to 14 residues. CDR3 amino acids: CASSQGTGQGGYTF. Here the CDR3 DNA reads TGTGCCAGCAGCCAAGGGACAGGGCAGGGTGGCTACACCTTC.

This clone showed up just a few times. This chain connects TRBV6-5 to TRBJ2-7, with D tentatively TRBD2 (6 bases). Germline assignment: CDR1 MNHEY and CDR2 SVGAGI. This CDR3 comprises 13 residues. The V gene lost 6 bases and the J gene lost 6 bases, with 15 bases spanning the gap. CDR3 sequence: CASRTGVRVEQYF. For the CDR3, the DNA is TGTGCCAGCAGAACGGGGGTAAGGGTCGAGCAGTACTTC.

Notes on this clone: Other DNA variants within this sample encode the same CDR3. The chain has TRBV5-1 and TRBJ2-2; maybe TRBD1 (6 bases). The V and J ends lost 1 base and 5 bases respectively, with 6 bases between them. In germline, CDR1 is SGHRS, CDR2 YFSETQ. This CDR3 is built from 13 residues. In DNA, the CDR3 is TGCGCCAGCAGCTTGACAGGGACCGGGGAGCTGTTTTTT. The encoded protein is CASSLTGTGELFF.

This clone has only a few counts. This chain joins TRBV4-1 and TRBJ2-1; no firm D call. Trimming removed 4 bases from V and 6 bases from J, with 10 bases in between. This CDR3 region has 13 residues. Per germline, CDR1 MGHRA and CDR2 YSYEKL. The DNA of the CDR3 is TGCGCCAGCAGCCTATTGGGCCCCAATGAGCAGTTCTTC. Protein: CASSLLGPNEQFF.